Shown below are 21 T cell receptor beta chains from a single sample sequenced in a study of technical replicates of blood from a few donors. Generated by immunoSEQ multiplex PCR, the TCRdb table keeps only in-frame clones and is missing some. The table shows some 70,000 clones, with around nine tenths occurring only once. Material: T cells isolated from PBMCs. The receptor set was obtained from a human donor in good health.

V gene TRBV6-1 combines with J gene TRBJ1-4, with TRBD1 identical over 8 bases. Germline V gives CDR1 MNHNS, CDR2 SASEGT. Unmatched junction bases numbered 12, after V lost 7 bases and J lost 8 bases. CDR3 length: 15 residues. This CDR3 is CASTRLDRVEEKLFF. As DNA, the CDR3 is TGTGCCAGCACCCGACTGGACAGGGTAGAGGAAAAACTGTTTTTT.

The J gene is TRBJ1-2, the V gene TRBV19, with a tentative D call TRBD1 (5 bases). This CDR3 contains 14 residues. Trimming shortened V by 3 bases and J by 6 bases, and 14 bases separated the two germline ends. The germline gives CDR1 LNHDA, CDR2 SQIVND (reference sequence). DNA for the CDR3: TGTGCCAGTAGTATCTGGCCCTTAGGGGATGGCTACACCTTC. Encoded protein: CASSIWPLGDGYTF.

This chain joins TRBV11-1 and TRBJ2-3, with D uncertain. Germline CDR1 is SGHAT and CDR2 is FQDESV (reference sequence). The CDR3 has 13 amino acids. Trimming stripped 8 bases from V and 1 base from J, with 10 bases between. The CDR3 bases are TGTGCCAGCCGCCTAACTGGCACAGATACGCAGTATTTT. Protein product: CASRLTGTDTQYF.

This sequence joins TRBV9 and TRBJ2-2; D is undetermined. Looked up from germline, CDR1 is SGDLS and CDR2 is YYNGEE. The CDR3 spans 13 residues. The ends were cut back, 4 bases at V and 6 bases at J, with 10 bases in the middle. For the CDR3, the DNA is TGTGCCAGCAGCCAACAATCTGCCGGGGAGCTGTTTTTT. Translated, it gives CASSQQSAGELFF.

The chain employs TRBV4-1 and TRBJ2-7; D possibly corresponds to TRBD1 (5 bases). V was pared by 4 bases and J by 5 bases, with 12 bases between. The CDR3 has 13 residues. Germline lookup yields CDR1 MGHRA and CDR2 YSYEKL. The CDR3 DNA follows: TGCGCCAGCAGCCTCCGAAGCAGGGACGAGCAGTACTTC. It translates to CASSLRSRDEQYF.

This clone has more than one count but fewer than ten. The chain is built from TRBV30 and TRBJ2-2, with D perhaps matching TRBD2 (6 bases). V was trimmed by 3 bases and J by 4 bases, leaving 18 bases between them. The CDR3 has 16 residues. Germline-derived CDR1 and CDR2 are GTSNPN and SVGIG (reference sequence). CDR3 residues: CAWRKALGLLTGELFF. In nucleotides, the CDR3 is TGTGCCTGGAGGAAAGCCTTGGGACTCCTCACCGGGGAGCTGTTTTTT. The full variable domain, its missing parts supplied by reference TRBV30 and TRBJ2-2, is SQTIHQWPATLVQPVGSPLSLECTVEGTSNPNLYWYRQAAGRGLQLLFYSVGIGQISSEVPQNLSASRPQDRQFILSSKKLLLSDSGFYLCAWRKALGLLTGELFFGEGSRLTVL.

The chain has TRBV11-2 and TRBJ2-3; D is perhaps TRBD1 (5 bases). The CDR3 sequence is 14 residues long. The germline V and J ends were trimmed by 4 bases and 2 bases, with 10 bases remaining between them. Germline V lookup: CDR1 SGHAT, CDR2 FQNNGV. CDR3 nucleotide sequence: TGTGCCAGCAGCTCCCGACAGCCCACAGATACGCAGTATTTT. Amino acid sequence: CASSSRQPTDTQYF.

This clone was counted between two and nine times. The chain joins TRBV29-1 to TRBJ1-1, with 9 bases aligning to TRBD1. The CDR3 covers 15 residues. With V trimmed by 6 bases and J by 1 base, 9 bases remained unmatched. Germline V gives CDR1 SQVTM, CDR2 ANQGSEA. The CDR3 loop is CSVYTGGARNTEAFF. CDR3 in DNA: TGCAGCGTGTACACAGGGGGCGCAAGGAACACTGAAGCTTTCTTT.

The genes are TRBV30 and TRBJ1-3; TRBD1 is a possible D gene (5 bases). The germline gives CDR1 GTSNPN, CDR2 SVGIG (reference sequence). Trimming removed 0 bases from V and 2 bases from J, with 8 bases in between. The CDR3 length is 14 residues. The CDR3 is CAWSVGHAGNTIYF. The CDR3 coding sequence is TGTGCCTGGAGTGTAGGACATGCTGGAAACACCATATATTTT.

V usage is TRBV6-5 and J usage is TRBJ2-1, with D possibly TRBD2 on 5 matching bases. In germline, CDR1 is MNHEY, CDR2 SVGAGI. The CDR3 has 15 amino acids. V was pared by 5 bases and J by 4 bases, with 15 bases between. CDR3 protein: CASSGVAGGYNEQFF. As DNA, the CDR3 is TGTGCCAGCAGTGGGGTCGCGGGCGGTTACAATGAGCAGTTCTTC.

The CDR3 sequence is CASSLGISSGSLDTQYF. In DNA form, the CDR3 reads TGTGCCAGCAGCTTAGGCATTTCTAGCGGGAGTCTCGATACGCAGTATTTT. The chain employs TRBV7-9 and TRBJ2-3, with 10 nucleotides matching TRBD2. J was trimmed by 6 bases and V by 1 base; bases with no gene match: 10. In germline, CDR1 is SEHNR, CDR2 FQNEAQ (reference sequence). This CDR3 has 17 residues.

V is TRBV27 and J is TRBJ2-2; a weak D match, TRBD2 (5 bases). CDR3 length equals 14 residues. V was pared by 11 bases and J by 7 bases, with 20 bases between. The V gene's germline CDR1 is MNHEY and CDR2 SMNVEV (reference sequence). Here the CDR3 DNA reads TGTGCCGTTTACGGGATGGGCGGCAACGGGGAGCTGTTTTTT. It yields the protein CAVYGMGGNGELFF.

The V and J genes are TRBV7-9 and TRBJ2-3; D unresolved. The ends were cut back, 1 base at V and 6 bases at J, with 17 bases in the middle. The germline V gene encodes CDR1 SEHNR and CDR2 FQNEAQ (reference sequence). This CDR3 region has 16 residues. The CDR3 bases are TGTGCCAGCAGCTTAGATTGGTCACTATTGTCGGATACGCAGTATTTT. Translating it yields CASSLDWSLLSDTQYF.

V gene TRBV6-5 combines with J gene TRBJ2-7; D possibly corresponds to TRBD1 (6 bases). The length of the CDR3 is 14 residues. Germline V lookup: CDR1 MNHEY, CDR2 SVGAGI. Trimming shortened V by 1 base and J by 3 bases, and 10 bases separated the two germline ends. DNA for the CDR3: TGTGCCAGCAGTTACTACGGACAGAACTACGAGCAGTACTTC. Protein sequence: CASSYYGQNYEQYF.

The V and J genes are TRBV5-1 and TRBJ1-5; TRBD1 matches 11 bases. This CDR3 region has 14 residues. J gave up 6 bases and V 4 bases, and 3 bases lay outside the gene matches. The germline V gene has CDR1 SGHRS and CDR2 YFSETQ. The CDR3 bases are TGCGCCAGCAGCGCCGGGACAGGGGGTCAGCCCCAGCATTTT. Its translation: CASSAGTGGQPQHF.

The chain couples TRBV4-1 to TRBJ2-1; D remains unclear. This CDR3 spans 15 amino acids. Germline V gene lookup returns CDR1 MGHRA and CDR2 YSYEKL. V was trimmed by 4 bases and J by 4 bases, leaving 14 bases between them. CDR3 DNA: TGCGCCAGCAGCCCCGAGGCCTGGCGTTACAATGAGCAGTTCTTC. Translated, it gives CASSPEAWRYNEQFF.

The CDR3 DNA is TGTGCCAGCTCCCATACCGGCCACGGGGGGGACGAGCAGTACTTC. Amino acids: CASSHTGHGGDEQYF. This chain links TRBV6-5 with TRBJ2-7, with 8 bases lining up with TRBD2. This CDR3 spans 15 amino acids. After removal of 8 bases from V and 5 bases from J, the junction contained 14 bases not matched to a gene. In germline, CDR1 is MNHEY, CDR2 SVGAGI.

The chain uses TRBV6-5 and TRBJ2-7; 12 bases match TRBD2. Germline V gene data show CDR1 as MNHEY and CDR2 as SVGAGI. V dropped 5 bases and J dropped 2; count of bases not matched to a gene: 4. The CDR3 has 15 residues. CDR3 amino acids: CASSQTSGSAYEQYF. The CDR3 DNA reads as TGTGCCAGCAGTCAGACTAGCGGGAGCGCCTACGAGCAGTACTTC.

The CDR3 DNA follows: TGTGCCAGCAGTGAAGCGCAAAAGCGGTACTTTGGGGCAGATACGCAGTATTTT. It specifies CASSEAQKRYFGADTQYF. This chain links TRBV2 with TRBJ2-3; a possible D gene is TRBD2 (5 bases). Per the germline V gene, CDR1 is SNHLY and CDR2 is FYNNEI. The ends were cut back, 0 bases at V and 4 bases at J, with 20 bases in the middle. The CDR3 sequence is 18 residues long.

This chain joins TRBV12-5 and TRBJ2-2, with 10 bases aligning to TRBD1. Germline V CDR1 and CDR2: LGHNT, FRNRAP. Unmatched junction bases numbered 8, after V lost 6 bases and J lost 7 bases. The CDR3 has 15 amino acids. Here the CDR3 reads CASGPGTGVGGELFF. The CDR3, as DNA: TGTGCTAGTGGCCCCGGGACAGGGGTTGGCGGGGAGCTGTTTTTT.

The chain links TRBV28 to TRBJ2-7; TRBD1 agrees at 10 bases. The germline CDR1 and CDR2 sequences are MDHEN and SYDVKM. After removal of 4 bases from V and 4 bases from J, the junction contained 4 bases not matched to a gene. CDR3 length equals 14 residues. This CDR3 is CASSSTGGPYEQYF. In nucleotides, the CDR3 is TGTGCCAGCAGTTCGACAGGGGGCCCGTACGAGCAGTACTTC.